This TCR beta chain was obtained from a study of CD8 T cells in Susac syndrome. Overall study findings and caveats: A relatively small number of individuals underwent TCR sequencing and HLA analysis.

This CDR3 spans 15 amino acids. Trimming shortened V by 1 base and J by 1 base, and 11 bases separated the two germline ends. Germline V gene sequence: CDR1 SGHRS, CDR2 YFSETQ. The patients who served as multiple sclerosis controls were treatment-naive and had stable or active relapsing-remitting disease that fulfilled the revised McDonald criteria. A note on this clonotype: Its cognate antigen is unknown.

When the RNA was reverse transcribed, random hexamers were used with an input of 0.5 to 1 ug. TCRdb itself ran the immunoSEQ multiplex PCR reads through MiXCR, one entry per CDR3 protein. The sample has some 130,000 distinct CDR3 sequences; roughly 80% are singletons. Sequencing input: CD8+ T cells from PBMCs. The clonotype was recovered from a human donor with multiple sclerosis. The chain uses TRBV5-1 and TRBJ1-1, with D uncertain. As DNA, the CDR3 is TGCGCCAGCAGCTTGCGGGCCGCTACGAACACTGAAGCTTTCTTT. Translation gives CASSLRAATNTEAFF.